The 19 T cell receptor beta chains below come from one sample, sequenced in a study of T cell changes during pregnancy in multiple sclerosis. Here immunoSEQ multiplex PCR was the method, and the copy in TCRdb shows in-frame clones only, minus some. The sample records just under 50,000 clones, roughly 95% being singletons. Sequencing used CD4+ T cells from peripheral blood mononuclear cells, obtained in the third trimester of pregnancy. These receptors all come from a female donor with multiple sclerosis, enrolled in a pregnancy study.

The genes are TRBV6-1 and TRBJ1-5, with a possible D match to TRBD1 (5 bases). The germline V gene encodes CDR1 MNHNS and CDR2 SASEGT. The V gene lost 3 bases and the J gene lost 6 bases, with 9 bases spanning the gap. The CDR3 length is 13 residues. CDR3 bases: TGTGCCAGCAGTGATCCAGGGTCTCAGCCCCAGCATTTT. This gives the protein CASSDPGSQPQHF.

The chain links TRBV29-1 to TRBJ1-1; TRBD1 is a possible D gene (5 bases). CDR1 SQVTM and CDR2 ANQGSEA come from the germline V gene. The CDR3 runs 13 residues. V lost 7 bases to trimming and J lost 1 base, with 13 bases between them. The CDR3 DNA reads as TGCAGCGCTGGGGGGGGTGGGAACACTGAAGCTTTCTTT. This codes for CSAGGGGNTEAFF.

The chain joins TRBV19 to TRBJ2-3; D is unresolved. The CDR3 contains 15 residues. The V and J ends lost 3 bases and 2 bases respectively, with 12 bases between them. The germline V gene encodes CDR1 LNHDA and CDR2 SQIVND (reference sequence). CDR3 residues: CASSMRLGNTDTQYF. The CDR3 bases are TGTGCCAGTAGTATGCGGTTAGGAAACACAGATACGCAGTATTTT. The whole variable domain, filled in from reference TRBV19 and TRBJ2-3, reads DGGITQSPKYLFRKEGQNVTLSCEQNLNHDAMYWYRQDPGQGLRLIYYSQIVNDFQKGDIAEGYSVSREKKESFPLTVTSAQKNPTAFYLCASSMRLGNTDTQYFGPGTRLTVL.

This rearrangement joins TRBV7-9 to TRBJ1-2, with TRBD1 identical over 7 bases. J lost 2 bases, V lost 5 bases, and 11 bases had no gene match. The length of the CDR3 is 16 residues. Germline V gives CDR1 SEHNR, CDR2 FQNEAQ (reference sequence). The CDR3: CASSLPTTGANYGYTF. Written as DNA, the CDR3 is TGTGCCAGCAGCCTCCCGACCACAGGGGCAAACTATGGCTACACCTTC.

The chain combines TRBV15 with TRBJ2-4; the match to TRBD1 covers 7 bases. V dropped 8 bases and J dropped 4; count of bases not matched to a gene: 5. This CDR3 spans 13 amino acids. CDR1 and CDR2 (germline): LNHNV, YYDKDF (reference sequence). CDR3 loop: CATGGQSKNIQYF. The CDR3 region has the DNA TGTGCCACCGGGGGACAGTCAAAAAACATTCAGTACTTC.

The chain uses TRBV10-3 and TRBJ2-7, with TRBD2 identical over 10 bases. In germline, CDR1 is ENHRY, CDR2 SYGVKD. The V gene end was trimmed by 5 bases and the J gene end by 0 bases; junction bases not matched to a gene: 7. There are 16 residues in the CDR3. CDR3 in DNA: TGTGCCATCAGTATCCTTAGCGGGAGGACCTCCTACGAGCAGTACTTC. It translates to CAISILSGRTSYEQYF.

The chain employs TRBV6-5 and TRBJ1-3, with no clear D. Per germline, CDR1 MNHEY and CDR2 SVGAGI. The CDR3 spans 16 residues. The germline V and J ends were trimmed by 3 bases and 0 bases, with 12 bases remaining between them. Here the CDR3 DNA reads TGTGCCAGCAGTTATGGCCCAGGCAGCTCTGGAAACACCATATATTTT. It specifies CASSYGPGSSGNTIYF.

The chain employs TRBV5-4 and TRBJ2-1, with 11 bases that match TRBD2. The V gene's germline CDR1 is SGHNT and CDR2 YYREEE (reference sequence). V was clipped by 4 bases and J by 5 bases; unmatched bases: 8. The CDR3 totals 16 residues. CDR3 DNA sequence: TGTGCCAGCAGCCGACCACTAGCGGGGGCCCACAATGAGCAGTTCTTC. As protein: CASSRPLAGAHNEQFF.

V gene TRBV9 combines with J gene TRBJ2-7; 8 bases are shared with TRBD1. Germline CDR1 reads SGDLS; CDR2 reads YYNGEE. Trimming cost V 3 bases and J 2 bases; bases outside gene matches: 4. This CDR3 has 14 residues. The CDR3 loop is CASSATGAAYEQYF. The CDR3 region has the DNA TGTGCCAGCAGCGCGACAGGGGCCGCCTACGAGCAGTACTTC.

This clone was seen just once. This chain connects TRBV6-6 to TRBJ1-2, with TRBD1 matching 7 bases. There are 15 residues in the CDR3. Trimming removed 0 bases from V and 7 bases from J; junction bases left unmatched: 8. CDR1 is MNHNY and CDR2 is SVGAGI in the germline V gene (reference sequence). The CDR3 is CASSYSDHRGGGYTF. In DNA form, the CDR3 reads TGTGCCAGCAGTTACTCTGACCACAGGGGAGGTGGCTACACCTTC.

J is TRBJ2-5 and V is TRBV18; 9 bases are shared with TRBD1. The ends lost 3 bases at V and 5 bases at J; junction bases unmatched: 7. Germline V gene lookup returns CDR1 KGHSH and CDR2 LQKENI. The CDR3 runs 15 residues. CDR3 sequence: CASSPGQGNAETQYF. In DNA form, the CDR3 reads TGTGCCAGCTCACCGGGACAGGGTAACGCGGAGACCCAGTACTTC.

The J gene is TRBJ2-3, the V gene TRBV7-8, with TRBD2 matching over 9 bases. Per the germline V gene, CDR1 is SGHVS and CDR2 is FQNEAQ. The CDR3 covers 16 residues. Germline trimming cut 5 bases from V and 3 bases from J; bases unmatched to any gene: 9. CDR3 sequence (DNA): TGTGCCAGCAGCGTCGTGGGTAGCGGGAGTACAGATACGCAGTATTTT. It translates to CASSVVGSGSTDTQYF. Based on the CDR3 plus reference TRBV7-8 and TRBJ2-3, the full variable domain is GAGVSQSPRYKVAKRGQDVALRCDPISGHVSLFWYQQALGQGPEFLTYFQNEAQLDKSGLPSDRFFAERPEGSVSTLKIQRTQQEDSAVYLCASSVVGSGSTDTQYFGPGTRLTVL.

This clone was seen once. CDR3: CASSVETGTNEKLFF. Written as DNA, the CDR3 is TGTGCCAGCAGTGTCGAGACAGGAACTAATGAAAAACTGTTTTTT. V usage is TRBV6-1 and J usage is TRBJ1-4; D may be TRBD1 (6 bases). Looked up from germline, CDR1 is MNHNS and CDR2 is SASEGT. The V gene lost 4 bases and the J gene lost 1 base, with 10 bases spanning the gap. The CDR3 spans 15 residues.

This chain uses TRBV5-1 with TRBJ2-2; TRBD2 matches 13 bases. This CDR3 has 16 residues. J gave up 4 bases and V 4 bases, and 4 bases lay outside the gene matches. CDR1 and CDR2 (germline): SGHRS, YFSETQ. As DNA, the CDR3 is TGCGCCAGCAGCCGACTAGCGGGGGGACGCACCGGGGAGCTGTTTTTT. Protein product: CASSRLAGGRTGELFF.

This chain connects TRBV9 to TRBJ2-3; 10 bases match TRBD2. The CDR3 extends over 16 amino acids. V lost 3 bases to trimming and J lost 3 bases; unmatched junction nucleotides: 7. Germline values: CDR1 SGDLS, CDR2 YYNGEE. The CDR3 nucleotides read TGTGCCAGCAGCGCCGAAGCGGGGGGGTCGACAGATACGCAGTATTTT. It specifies CASSAEAGGSTDTQYF.

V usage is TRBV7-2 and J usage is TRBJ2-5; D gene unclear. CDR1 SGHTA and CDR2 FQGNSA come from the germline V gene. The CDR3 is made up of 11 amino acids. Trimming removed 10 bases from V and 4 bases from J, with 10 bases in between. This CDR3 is CANSIAETQYF. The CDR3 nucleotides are TGTGCCAACTCCATAGCAGAGACCCAGTACTTC.

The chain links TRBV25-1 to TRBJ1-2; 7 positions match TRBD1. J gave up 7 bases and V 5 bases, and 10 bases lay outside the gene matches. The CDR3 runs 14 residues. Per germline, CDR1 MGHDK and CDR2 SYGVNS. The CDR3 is CASSPPTGASGYTF. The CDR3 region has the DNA TGTGCCAGCAGTCCCCCAACAGGGGCCTCTGGCTACACCTTC.

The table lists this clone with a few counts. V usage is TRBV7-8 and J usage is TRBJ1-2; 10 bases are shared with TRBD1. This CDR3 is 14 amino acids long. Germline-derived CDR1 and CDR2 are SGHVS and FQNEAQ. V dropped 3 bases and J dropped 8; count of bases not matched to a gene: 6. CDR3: CASSFTGQGTGYTF. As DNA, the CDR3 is TGTGCCAGCAGCTTCACGGGACAGGGGACAGGCTACACCTTC.

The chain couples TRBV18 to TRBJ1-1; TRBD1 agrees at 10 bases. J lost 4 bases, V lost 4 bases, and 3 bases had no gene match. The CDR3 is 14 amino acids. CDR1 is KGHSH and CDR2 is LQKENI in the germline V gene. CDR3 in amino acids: CASSRQGATTEAFF. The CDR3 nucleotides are TGTGCCAGCTCACGACAGGGGGCGACCACTGAAGCTTTCTTT.